The next 21 T cell receptor beta chains were all read from a single sample in a study of blood T cells in healthy people across ages. The use of a sample-barcoded 5' primer and a J-beta primer mix characterized a second PCR of roughly 6 to 11 cycles. TCRdb independently ran MiXCR on the 5' RACE reads; one entry per CDR3 protein. The repertoire holds about 1.1 million distinct CDR3 sequences, with less than 45% as singletons. Specimen: blood. The receptor set was obtained from a man aged 18 to 30 in good health.

This chain links TRBV5-1 with TRBJ2-2; 8 bases are a match to TRBD1. Germline lookup yields CDR1 SGHRS and CDR2 YFSETQ. The CDR3 is 16 residues long. The V gene end was trimmed by 3 bases and the J gene end by 0 bases; junction bases not matched to a gene: 4. The CDR3 region is CASSSQGAANTGELFF. CDR3 nucleotide sequence: TGCGCCAGCAGCTCCCAGGGGGCCGCGAACACCGGGGAGCTGTTTTTT. The full variable domain, its missing parts supplied by reference TRBV5-1 and TRBJ2-2, is KAGVTQTPRYLIKTRGQQVTLSCSPISGHRSVSWYQQTPGQGLQFLFEYFSETQRNKGNFPGRFSGRQFSNSRSEMNVSTLELGDSALYLCASSSQGAANTGELFFGEGSRLTVL.

The chain is built from TRBV20-1 and TRBJ2-6; no clear D. The V gene's germline CDR1 is DFQATT and CDR2 SNEGSKA (reference sequence). The CDR3 has 13 amino acids. V lost 5 bases to trimming and J lost 0 bases, with 5 bases between them. The CDR3 region has the DNA TGCAGTGCTTGGGGCTCTGGGGCCAACGTCCTGACTTTC. It codes for CSAWGSGANVLTF.

The chain links TRBV19 to TRBJ1-1; the match to TRBD1 covers 7 bases. Germline loops: CDR1 LNHDA, CDR2 SQIVND (reference sequence). V lost 4 bases to trimming and J lost 11 bases; unmatched junction nucleotides: 16. The CDR3 has 15 residues. CDR3 sequence reads: CASSTTPGQLSVAFF. The CDR3 coding sequence is TGTGCCAGTAGTACAACCCCGGGACAGCTTTCTGTCGCTTTCTTT.

The chain uses TRBV28 and TRBJ2-7; 7 bases line up with TRBD1. The V gene end was trimmed by 6 bases and the J gene end by 4 bases; junction bases not matched to a gene: 12. Germline V CDR1 and CDR2: MDHEN, SYDVKM. CDR3 length: 15 residues. The CDR3 nucleotides are TGTGCCAGCAGCGAAACCGGGACAGCACGGTACGAGCAGTACTTC. It is translated as CASSETGTARYEQYF.

Only one count was recorded for this clonotype. The V call is TRBV12-3 or TRBV12-4, the J call TRBJ2-1; 7 bases fit TRBD1. J lost 9 bases, V lost 7 bases, and 15 bases had no gene match. The CDR3 covers 15 residues. Written as DNA, the CDR3 is TGTGCCAGCACCAAACAGGGGTTGGGTATTCGTGAGCAGTTCTTC. The encoded protein is CASTKQGLGIREQFF.

The chain is built from TRBV6-1 and TRBJ2-7, with 11 positions matching TRBD2. The CDR3 runs 16 residues. Germline-derived CDR1 and CDR2 are MNHNS and SASEGT. V lost 6 bases, J lost 4 bases, and 11 bases stayed unmatched. CDR3 DNA: TGTGCCAGCAGGGCCTACTTAGCGGGGGGGCCGTACGAGCAGTACTTC. It yields the protein CASRAYLAGGPYEQYF.

With regard to this clonotype: The junction departs from germline at one end; a sequencing error may be responsible. The chain joins TRBV12-3 or TRBV12-4 to TRBJ1-5; the D is unclear. This CDR3 is 13 amino acids long. CDR3: CASSLAEDQPQHF. CDR3 bases: TGTGCCAGCAGCTTAGCTGAGGATCAGCCCCAGCATTTT.

The rearrangement joins TRBV10-3 to TRBJ2-5, with 8 bases identical to TRBD1. The V and J ends lost 4 bases and 11 bases, in that order; junction bases with no gene match: 12. Germline values: CDR1 ENHRY, CDR2 SYGVKD. This CDR3 spans 14 amino acids. CDR3 sequence reads: CAISVYRGTNEQYF. In DNA, the CDR3 is TGTGCCATCAGTGTTTACAGGGGGACCAATGAGCAGTACTTC.

V is TRBV7-9 and J is TRBJ1-3; no clear D gene. Germline CDR1 and CDR2: SEHNR and FQNEAQ (reference sequence). This CDR3 contains 15 residues. The V end lost 5 bases, the J end lost 2 bases, and 13 bases lay between the germline ends. The CDR3 loop reads CASSTYNMAGNTIYF. CDR3 bases: TGTGCCAGCAGCACATACAACATGGCTGGAAACACCATATATTTT.

The sample holds a few counts of this clonotype. J is TRBJ2-1 and V is TRBV7-3, with 10 nucleotides matching TRBD2. V lost 1 base, J lost 7 bases, and 7 bases stayed unmatched. In germline, CDR1 is SGHTA, CDR2 FQGTGA. This CDR3 has 16 amino acids. In nucleotides, the CDR3 is TGTGCCAGCAGCTTAAAGCGGGGTAGCGGGGGGAATGAGCAGTTCTTC. The encoded protein is CASSLKRGSGGNEQFF.

In this sample, this clonotype turned up once. The chain employs TRBV7-2 and TRBJ1-3; D remains unclear. Per germline, CDR1 SGHTA and CDR2 FQGNSA. The CDR3 totals 14 residues. Deletions cut 8 bases from V and 3 bases from J, with 14 bases between. The CDR3 loop reads CASGPGFGGNTIYF. The CDR3 region has the DNA TGTGCCAGCGGTCCAGGATTCGGTGGAAACACCATATATTTT.

On this clonotype: Germline is not matched at one junction end, which may reflect a read error. The V call is TRBV7-3, the J call TRBJ2-3; the D gene is possibly TRBD1 (5 bases). CDR1 is SGHTA and CDR2 is FQGTGA in the germline V gene. The CDR3 covers 14 residues. CDR3 nucleotides: TGTGCCGGCAGCTTAGGGGTTAGTGCAGATACGCAGTATTTT. This sequence encodes CAGSLGVSADTQYF.

This clonotype was recorded a few times. The V gene is TRBV6-5, the J gene TRBJ2-1; 7 positions match TRBD1. The CDR3 has 17 residues. Trimming removed 0 bases from V and 7 bases from J; junction bases left unmatched: 12. Germline V CDR1 and CDR2: MNHEY, SVGAGI. The CDR3 DNA follows: TGTGCCAGCAGTTACTCGAGGTGGAGACAGGGTGGGAATGAGCAGTTCTTC. Translating it yields CASSYSRWRQGGNEQFF.

This clonotype came up a few times. The rearrangement links TRBV3-1 to TRBJ2-7; 9 bases match TRBD1. This CDR3 region has 14 residues. Germline V CDR1 and CDR2: LGHDT, YNNKEL (reference sequence). Germline trimming cut 7 bases from V and 0 bases from J; bases unmatched to any gene: 4. The CDR3 DNA follows: TGTGCCAGCAAAGACAGGGGGGACTCCTACGAGCAGTACTTC. Translating it yields CASKDRGDSYEQYF.

This chain connects TRBV6-6 to TRBJ1-2; tentative D call: TRBD1 (5 bases). The length of the CDR3 is 15 residues. The germline V gene encodes CDR1 MNHNY and CDR2 SVGAGI (reference sequence). The V and J ends lost 7 bases and 4 bases respectively, with 19 bases between them. The CDR3 loop reads CASTTTGTRLYGYTF. The CDR3 nucleotides are TGTGCCAGCACAACCACCGGGACTAGACTCTATGGCTACACCTTC.

The CDR3 DNA is TGTGCCAGCATGGGTCAACAGGGAGATGGCTACACCTTC. Its translation: CASMGQQGDGYTF. This chain uses TRBV2 with TRBJ1-2, with D perhaps TRBD1 (6 bases). V lost 7 bases to trimming and J lost 6 bases, with 15 bases between them. Germline V CDR1 and CDR2: SNHLY, FYNNEI. CDR3 length: 13 residues.

V is TRBV7-3 and J is TRBJ2-7, with TRBD2 as a possible D gene (5 bases). Between the trimmed V and J ends, which lost 3 bases and 7 bases, there was a span of 22 bases. This CDR3 spans 16 amino acids. Germline assignment: CDR1 SGHTA and CDR2 FQGTGA. The CDR3 spells CASSFSEGPAYNEQYF. The CDR3, as DNA: TGTGCCAGCAGCTTTTCTGAGGGTCCGGCATACAATGAGCAGTACTTC.

This clonotype was observed a handful of times. This chain uses TRBV4-3 with TRBJ1-2, with D uncertain. From germline, CDR1 is LGHNA and CDR2 YSLEER. The CDR3 is 16 residues long. The V and J ends lost 3 bases and 7 bases respectively, with 21 bases between them. The CDR3 is CASSHTLEGRVRGYTF. DNA of the CDR3: TGCGCCAGCAGCCATACCTTGGAGGGCCGGGTCCGTGGCTACACCTTC.

This clonotype was observed a few times. The chain carries TRBV18 and TRBJ1-2; TRBD1 is a possible D gene (5 bases). The V end was cut by 2 bases, the J end by 6 bases, with 16 bases between. The CDR3 consists of 15 residues. Germline loops: CDR1 KGHSH, CDR2 LQKENI. The chain's CDR3 is CASSPSSPGPDGYTF. In DNA form, the CDR3 reads TGTGCCAGCTCACCAAGTTCTCCGGGGCCTGATGGCTACACCTTC.

The gene calls are TRBV25-1 and TRBJ1-2; D perhaps matches TRBD1 (5 bases). Trimming stripped 8 bases from V and 2 bases from J, with 12 bases between. CDR3 size: 13 residues. Germline values: CDR1 MGHDK, CDR2 SYGVNS. CDR3 coding DNA: TGTGCCAGCGAGGGATCAGGGAACTATGGCTACACCTTC. It yields the protein CASEGSGNYGYTF.

This chain joins TRBV20-1 and TRBJ2-3; maybe TRBD1 (5 bases). CDR3 length equals 13 residues. V was clipped by 3 bases and J by 0 bases, with 7 bases between them. Per germline, CDR1 DFQATT and CDR2 SNEGSKA (reference sequence). The CDR3 loop reads CSARDISTDTQYF. Written as DNA, the CDR3 is TGCAGTGCTAGGGACATCAGCACAGATACGCAGTATTTT.